The 31 T cell receptor beta chains reported below all come from one sample, sequenced in a study of shared clonotypes between healthy human individuals (dated by TCRdb to about 2020). CD8 naive samples were CD45RO-negative cells positively selected for CCR7, giving a CD45RA+CCR7+ population that excluded TemRA cells. The library relied on the immunoSEQ multiplex PCR assay. The source is immuneACCESS, and TCRdb retained only in-frame sequences with V and J called. Part of the clones is not carried over; for the studies checked, unresolved V genes explain less than half of this, and the remainder is unexplained. This sample is represented by around 1.9 million clones; 93% of them were singletons. The ten top clones hold under 2% of the sample. The sample comprised naive CD8+ T cells from PBMCs. According to the study, the label for this sample's cell subset or site signals: CD45RA+CCR7+. These receptors were taken from a man younger than 30 in good health. Some clones in this sample may be carry-over from other donors' samples.

V usage is TRBV6-1 and J usage is TRBJ2-7; D ambiguous. CDR1 and CDR2 (germline): MNHNS, SASEGT. Trimming removed 4 bases from V and 3 bases from J, with 16 bases in between. This CDR3 comprises 15 residues. The CDR3 nucleotides are TGTGCCAGCAGTGTTCTCCAGGTCAAGCACTACGAGCAGTACTTC. It is translated as CASSVLQVKHYEQYF.

The V call is TRBV28, the J call TRBJ2-2, with 7 bases matching TRBD1. The germline gives CDR1 MDHEN, CDR2 SYDVKM. The V gene end was trimmed by 2 bases and the J gene end by 3 bases; junction bases not matched to a gene: 6. CDR3 length equals 16 residues. CDR3 sequence (DNA): TGTGCCAGCAGTTTAGAGGGGACAGACTACACCGGGGAGCTGTTTTTT. Amino acids: CASSLEGTDYTGELFF. The full variable domain, with the rest looked up from reference TRBV28 and TRBJ2-2, is DVKVTQSSRYLVKRTGEKVFLECVQDMDHENMFWYRQDPGLGLRLIYFSYDVKMKEKGDIPEGYSVSREKKERFSLILESASTNQTSMYLCASSLEGTDYTGELFFGEGSRLTVL.

The V call is TRBV19, the J call TRBJ2-1; D call uncertain. This CDR3 is built from 12 residues. With 8 bases removed from V and 7 bases from J, the gap between germline ends came to 12 bases. The germline V gene encodes CDR1 LNHDA and CDR2 SQIVND (reference sequence). CDR3 sequence reads: CASAGSRNEQFF. The CDR3 region has the DNA TGTGCCAGTGCCGGGTCAAGGAATGAGCAGTTCTTC.

This chain connects TRBV7-9 to TRBJ2-3; TRBD1 might be the D (6 bases). Trimming pared 1 base from V and 2 bases from J, leaving 7 bases between. There are 14 residues in the CDR3. CDR1 and CDR2 from the germline V gene are SEHNR and FQNEAQ (reference sequence). CDR3 amino acids: CASSLGQDTDTQYF. Written as DNA, the CDR3 is TGTGCCAGCAGCTTAGGACAGGACACAGATACGCAGTATTTT. Full variable domain (missing parts from reference TRBV7-9 and TRBJ2-3): DTGVSQNPRHKITKRGQNVTFRCDPISEHNRLYWYRQTLGQGPEFLTYFQNEAQLEKSRLLSDRFSAERPKGSFSTLEIQRTEQGDSAMYLCASSLGQDTDTQYFGPGTRLTVL.

This CDR3 reads CASSPWTGNPRTDTQYF. The CDR3 DNA sequence: TGTGCCAGCTCACCGTGGACAGGAAACCCCCGCACAGATACGCAGTATTTT. The chain joins TRBV18 to TRBJ2-3, with 7 nucleotides matching TRBD1. This CDR3 is built from 17 residues. Unmatched junction bases numbered 10, after V lost 3 bases and J lost 1 base. Germline V gives CDR1 KGHSH, CDR2 LQKENI.

The chain couples TRBV9 to TRBJ2-2, with 9 bases fitting TRBD2. CDR3 length: 17 residues. V gave up 2 bases and J gave up 5 bases; unmatched junction bases: 10. Looked up from germline, CDR1 is SGDLS and CDR2 is YYNGEE. The CDR3 DNA is TGTGCCAGCAGCGTCGGGTGGCGGGAGGGCAGGACCGGGGAGCTGTTTTTT. It yields the protein CASSVGWREGRTGELFF.

This chain joins TRBV11-2 and TRBJ2-7, with 14 nucleotides matching TRBD2. CDR3 length: 16 residues. V trimming: 5 bases; J trimming: 5 bases; junction bases outside the gene matches: 8. Germline CDR1 is SGHAT and CDR2 is FQNNGV. The CDR3: CASSRLAGGPRDEQYF. The CDR3 bases are TGTGCCAGCAGCAGACTAGCGGGAGGGCCCAGGGACGAGCAGTACTTC.

V usage is TRBV28 and J usage is TRBJ2-7, with unresolved D. This CDR3 contains 13 residues. V lost 1 base and J 3 bases, leaving 7 bases between the germline ends. Looked up from germline, CDR1 is MDHEN and CDR2 is SYDVKM. CDR3 residues: CASSLLTRYEQYF. The CDR3 bases are TGTGCCAGCAGTTTATTAACCCGCTACGAGCAGTACTTC.

The chain recombines TRBV7-9 with TRBJ1-1; TRBD1 might be the D (5 bases). CDR1 is SEHNR and CDR2 is FQNEAQ in the germline V gene (reference sequence). The CDR3 has 15 residues. The ends were cut back, 5 bases at V and 0 bases at J, with 13 bases in the middle. CDR3 amino acids: CASSIALGVNTEAFF. The CDR3 coding sequence is TGTGCCAGCAGCATCGCGTTGGGGGTGAACACTGAAGCTTTCTTT.

On this clone: This sample includes further DNA sequences coding for the same CDR3. The chain joins TRBV30 to TRBJ1-1, with unresolved D. The CDR3 covers 13 residues. Germline loops: CDR1 GTSNPN, CDR2 SVGIG (reference sequence). With 3 bases removed from V and 2 bases from J, the gap between germline ends came to 10 bases. DNA for the CDR3: TGTGCCTGGAGCTTGGGAGGTAACACTGAAGCTTTCTTT. Its translation: CAWSLGGNTEAFF. The whole variable domain, filled in from reference TRBV30 and TRBJ1-1, reads SQTIHQWPATLVQPVGSPLSLECTVEGTSNPNLYWYRQAAGRGLQLLFYSVGIGQISSEVPQNLSASRPQDRQFILSSKKLLLSDSGFYLCAWSLGGNTEAFFGQGTRLTVV.

Remarks on this clone: Other DNA sequences from this sample encode an identical CDR3 as well. The chain joins TRBV9 to TRBJ2-7; TRBD2 is a possible D gene (5 bases). Per the germline V gene, CDR1 is SGDLS and CDR2 is YYNGEE. Trimming pared 3 bases from V and 4 bases from J, leaving 14 bases between. The CDR3 loop spans 14 amino acids. The CDR3 reads CASSAGSGGYEQYF. The CDR3 DNA is TGTGCCAGCAGCGCGGGTAGTGGAGGATACGAGCAGTACTTC.

The V gene is TRBV6-5, the J gene TRBJ1-3; TRBD1 agrees at 8 bases. V was pared by 8 bases and J by 1 base, with 4 bases of the junction left unmatched. The CDR3 is made up of 14 amino acids. Germline V gene lookup returns CDR1 MNHEY and CDR2 SVGAGI. CDR3 region: CASHRGKSGNTIYF. Written as DNA, the CDR3 is TGTGCCAGCCACAGGGGGAAGTCTGGAAACACCATATATTTT.

This clone is a singleton in its sample. The chain links TRBV6-1 to TRBJ2-7, with no clear D. This CDR3 contains 13 residues. Trimming cost V 2 bases and J 4 bases, with 9 bases left between them. The germline CDR1 and CDR2 sequences are MNHNS and SASEGT. CDR3 amino acids: CASSENWEYEQYF. For the CDR3, the DNA is TGTGCCAGCAGTGAAAATTGGGAATACGAGCAGTACTTC.

The chain uses TRBV27 and TRBJ1-1, with D uncertain. Germline V lookup: CDR1 MNHEY, CDR2 SMNVEV (reference sequence). V was trimmed by 6 bases and J by 1 base, leaving 9 bases between them. The CDR3 consists of 13 residues. CDR3 DNA: TGTGCCAGCAGATCCGGAGCGAACACTGAAGCTTTCTTT. It codes for CASRSGANTEAFF.

With regard to this clone: The same CDR3 arises from other DNA sequences in this sample as well. The chain combines TRBV9 with TRBJ2-1; TRBD2 agrees at 9 bases. From germline, CDR1 is SGDLS and CDR2 YYNGEE. V lost 5 bases to trimming and J lost 6 bases; unmatched junction nucleotides: 3. The CDR3 loop spans 13 amino acids. In nucleotides, the CDR3 is TGTGCCAGCAGAGGCGGGAGGGGCAATGAGCAGTTCTTC. Translation: CASRGGRGNEQFF.

In DNA, the CDR3 is TGTGCCACCAGCATGGGCGGCAGCACAGATACGCAGTATTTT. This gives the protein CATSMGGSTDTQYF. The V call is TRBV15, the J call TRBJ2-3; D unclear. V was cut by 4 bases and J by 0 bases, with 8 bases left in between. CDR3 length: 14 amino acids. Germline V gene lookup returns CDR1 LNHNV and CDR2 YYDKDF (reference sequence).

There are a few counts of this clone. CDR3 DNA: TGCAGCGCCACAGAAACGGGCAATCAGCCCCAGCATTTT. Encoded protein: CSATETGNQPQHF. This chain links TRBV29-1 with TRBJ1-5, with no clear D. The V end lost 7 bases, the J end lost 2 bases, and 12 bases lay between the germline ends. This CDR3 has 13 residues. The germline CDR1 and CDR2 sequences are SQVTM and ANQGSEA.

The chain combines TRBV11-3 with TRBJ2-1; perhaps TRBD2 as D (6 bases). The germline gives CDR1 SGHNT, CDR2 YENEEA. The CDR3 consists of 15 residues. V lost 1 base and J lost 0, with 7 bases in between. CDR3 protein: CASSLGRGSYNEQFF. The CDR3 DNA sequence: TGTGCCAGCAGCTTAGGGCGGGGCTCCTACAATGAGCAGTTCTTC.

This chain connects TRBV13 to TRBJ2-6; D perhaps matches TRBD1 (6 bases). Germline loops: CDR1 PRHDT, CDR2 FYEKMQ (reference sequence). V was trimmed by 5 bases and J by 0 bases, leaving 17 bases between them. The CDR3 runs to 18 residues. Written as DNA, the CDR3 is TGTGCCAGCAGCCTTACCCGGGACACGCTCTCTGGGGCCAACGTCCTGACTTTC. The encoded protein is CASSLTRDTLSGANVLTF.

The V call is TRBV5-4, the J call TRBJ2-7, with D unclear. CDR3 length: 16 residues. CDR1 SGHNT and CDR2 YYREEE come from the germline V gene (reference sequence). Trimming pared 0 bases from V and 3 bases from J, leaving 16 bases between. The CDR3 coding sequence is TGTGCCAGCAGCTTGGACGGACCGCGGAGTAGCTACGAGCAGTACTTC. Translating gives CASSLDGPRSSYEQYF.

The chain carries TRBV21-1 and TRBJ1-5; whether TRBD1, the table's D call, matches the DNA was not checked. TRBV21-1 is designated a pseudogene. The CDR3 has 16 residues. The CDR3 DNA sequence: TGTGCCAGCAGCAAATGGCCCCAACCCCACCATCAGCCCCAGCATTTT. This translates into CASSKWPQPHHQPQHF.

The chain combines TRBV19 with TRBJ2-1, with 7 nucleotides matching TRBD2. CDR3 length: 12 amino acids. Germline lookup yields CDR1 LNHDA and CDR2 SQIVND (reference sequence). The V segment lost 5 bases and the J segment 8 bases; nucleotides outside the gene matches: 3. The CDR3 DNA reads TGTGCCAGTAGTGGACTAGACCATGAGCAGTTCTTC. Amino acid sequence: CASSGLDHEQFF.

V is TRBV7-9 and J is TRBJ1-2; D gene ambiguous. This CDR3 is built from 13 residues. The germline gives CDR1 SEHNR, CDR2 FQNEAQ (reference sequence). V gave up 2 bases and J gave up 6 bases, with 10 bases separating them. CDR3 region: CASSLWTVDGYTF. CDR3 bases: TGTGCCAGCAGCTTATGGACCGTCGATGGCTACACCTTC.

This chain connects TRBV7-9 to TRBJ1-2; TRBD1 matches at 7 bases. With V trimmed by 6 bases and J by 2 bases, 3 bases remained unmatched. This CDR3 spans 13 amino acids. CDR1 is SEHNR and CDR2 is FQNEAQ in the germline V gene (reference sequence). The CDR3 nucleotides read TGTGCCAGCAGTGACAGGGTGAACTATGGCTACACCTTC. Amino acid sequence: CASSDRVNYGYTF. Complete variable domain (other parts from reference TRBV7-9 and TRBJ1-2): DTGVSQNPRHKITKRGQNVTFRCDPISEHNRLYWYRQTLGQGPEFLTYFQNEAQLEKSRLLSDRFSAERPKGSFSTLEIQRTEQGDSAMYLCASSDRVNYGYTFGSGTRLTVV.

V usage is TRBV27 and J usage is TRBJ1-2, with 11 bases identical to TRBD1. The CDR3 length is 17 residues. Germline V gene lookup returns CDR1 MNHEY and CDR2 SMNVEV (reference sequence). After removal of 0 bases from V and 4 bases from J, the junction contained 7 bases not matched to a gene. For the CDR3, the DNA is TGTGCCAGCAGTTTATCGCCGGGGACAGGGGGGTTCTATGGCTACACCTTC. Translation: CASSLSPGTGGFYGYTF.

The chain joins TRBV7-8 to TRBJ2-3; D may be TRBD2 (5 bases). V was pared by 5 bases and J by 4 bases, with 16 bases between. The germline V gene has CDR1 SGHVS and CDR2 FQNEAQ. This CDR3 spans 15 amino acids. This CDR3 reads CASSTARAKSDTQYF. As DNA, the CDR3 is TGTGCCAGCAGCACCGCGAGGGCAAAGTCAGATACGCAGTATTTT. The full variable domain, in which reference TRBV7-8 and TRBJ2-3 provide the parts outside the CDR3, is GAGVSQSPRYKVAKRGQDVALRCDPISGHVSLFWYQQALGQGPEFLTYFQNEAQLDKSGLPSDRFFAERPEGSVSTLKIQRTQQEDSAVYLCASSTARAKSDTQYFGPGTRLTVL.

The chain recombines TRBV28 with TRBJ2-7; 10 bases agree with TRBD2. The CDR3 extends over 14 amino acids. The V and J ends lost 2 bases and 7 bases, in that order; junction bases with no gene match: 5. Germline values: CDR1 MDHEN, CDR2 SYDVKM. The CDR3 sequence: CASSLRTSGGEQYF. CDR3 in DNA: TGTGCCAGCAGTTTAAGGACTAGCGGTGGGGAGCAGTACTTC.

The chain links TRBV9 to TRBJ1-1; possibly TRBD1 for D (5 bases). The germline V gene has CDR1 SGDLS and CDR2 YYNGEE. CDR3 length: 13 amino acids. With 6 bases removed from V and 2 bases from J, the gap between germline ends came to 11 bases. The CDR3 DNA is TGTGCCAGCAACACAGACAGCAACACTGAAGCTTTCTTT. Translating gives CASNTDSNTEAFF. The complete variable domain, with remaining parts taken from reference TRBV9 and TRBJ1-1, reads DSGVTQTPKHLITATGQRVTLRCSPRSGDLSVYWYQQSLDQGLQFLIQYYNGEERAKGNILERFSAQQFPDLHSELNLSSLELGDSALYFCASNTDSNTEAFFGQGTRLTVV.

The gene calls are TRBV15 and TRBJ1-5; tentatively, D is TRBD1 (6 bases). The ends were cut back, 0 bases at V and 3 bases at J, with 12 bases in the middle. The germline V gene has CDR1 LNHNV and CDR2 YYDKDF (reference sequence). There are 16 residues in the CDR3. CDR3 DNA sequence: TGTGCCACCAGCAGAGAACCGGGACAACTCAATCAGCCCCAGCATTTT. This codes for CATSREPGQLNQPQHF.

Written as DNA, the CDR3 is TGTGCCTGGAGTGTAAGGATAAGCAATCAGCCCCAGCATTTT. Amino acids: CAWSVRISNQPQHF. The V and J genes are TRBV30 and TRBJ1-5; D not certain. The CDR3 sequence is 14 residues long. V dropped 0 bases and J dropped 1 base, with 7 bases sitting between them. Germline V CDR1 and CDR2: GTSNPN, SVGIG (reference sequence).

For this clone: Within the sample, other DNA sequences also encode this same CDR3. The chain recombines TRBV29-1 with TRBJ1-2; D call uncertain. CDR3 size: 11 residues. Per the germline V gene, CDR1 is SQVTM and CDR2 is ANQGSEA. V lost 6 bases and J 3 bases, leaving 8 bases between the germline ends. CDR3 in amino acids: CSVARDYGYTF. The CDR3 nucleotides read TGCAGCGTGGCCCGGGACTATGGCTACACCTTC.